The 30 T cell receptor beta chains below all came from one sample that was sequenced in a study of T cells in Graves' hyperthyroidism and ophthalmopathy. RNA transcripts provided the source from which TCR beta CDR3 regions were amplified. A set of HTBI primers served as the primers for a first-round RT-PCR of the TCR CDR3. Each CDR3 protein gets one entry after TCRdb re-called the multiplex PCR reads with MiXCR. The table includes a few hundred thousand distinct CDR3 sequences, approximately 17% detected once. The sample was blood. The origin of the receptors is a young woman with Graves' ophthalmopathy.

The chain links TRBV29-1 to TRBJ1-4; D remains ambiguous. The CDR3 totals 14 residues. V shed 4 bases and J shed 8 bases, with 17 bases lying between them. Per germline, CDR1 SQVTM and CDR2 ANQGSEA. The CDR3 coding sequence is TGCAGCGTTGGAGACAACCCGGCGGGGGAAAAACTGTTTTTT. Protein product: CSVGDNPAGEKLFF.

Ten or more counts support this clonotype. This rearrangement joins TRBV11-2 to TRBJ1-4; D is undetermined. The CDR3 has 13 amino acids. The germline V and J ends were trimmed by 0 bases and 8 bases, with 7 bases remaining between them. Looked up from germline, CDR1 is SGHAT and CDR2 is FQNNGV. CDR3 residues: CASSLDRIEKLFF. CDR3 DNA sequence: TGTGCCAGCAGCTTAGATCGTATAGAAAAACTGTTTTTT.

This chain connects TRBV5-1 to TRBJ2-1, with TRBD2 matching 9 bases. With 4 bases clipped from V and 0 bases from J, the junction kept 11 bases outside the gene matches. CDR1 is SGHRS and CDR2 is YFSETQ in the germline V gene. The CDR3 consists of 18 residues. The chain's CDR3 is CASSPGTSPLSSYNEQFF. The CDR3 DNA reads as TGCGCCAGCAGCCCCGGGACTAGCCCACTAAGCTCCTACAATGAGCAGTTCTTC.

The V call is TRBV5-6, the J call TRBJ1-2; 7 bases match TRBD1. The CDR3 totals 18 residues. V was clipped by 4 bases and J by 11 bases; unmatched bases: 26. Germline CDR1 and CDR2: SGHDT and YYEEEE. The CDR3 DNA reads TGTGCCAGCAGCGGCGTAGGGTTGAGGGGGCACCCTCGTAGGTTGTACACCTTC. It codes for CASSGVGLRGHPRRLYTF.

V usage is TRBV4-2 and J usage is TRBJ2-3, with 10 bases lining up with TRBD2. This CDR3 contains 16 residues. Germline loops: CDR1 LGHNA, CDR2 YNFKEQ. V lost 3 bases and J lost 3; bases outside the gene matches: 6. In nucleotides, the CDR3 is TGTGCCAGCAGCCAGGAAGCGGGGGGGCCGACAGATACGCAGTATTTT. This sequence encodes CASSQEAGGPTDTQYF.

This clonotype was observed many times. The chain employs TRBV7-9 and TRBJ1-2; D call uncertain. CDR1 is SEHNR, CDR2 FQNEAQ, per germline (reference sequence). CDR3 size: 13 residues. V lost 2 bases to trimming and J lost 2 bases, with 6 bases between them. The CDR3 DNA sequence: TGTGCCAGCAGCTTACTACAGAACTATGGCTACACCTTC. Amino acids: CASSLLQNYGYTF. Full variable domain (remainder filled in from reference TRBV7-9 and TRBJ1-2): DTGVSQNPRHKITKRGQNVTFRCDPISEHNRLYWYRQTLGQGPEFLTYFQNEAQLEKSRLLSDRFSAERPKGSFSTLEIQRTEQGDSAMYLCASSLLQNYGYTFGSGTRLTVV.

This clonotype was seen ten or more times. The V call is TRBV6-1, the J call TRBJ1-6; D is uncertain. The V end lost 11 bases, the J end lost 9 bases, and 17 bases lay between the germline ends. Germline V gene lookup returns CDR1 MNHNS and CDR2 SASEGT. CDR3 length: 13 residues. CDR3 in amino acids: CAGAVGTASPLHF. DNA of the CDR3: TGTGCCGGAGCAGTGGGCACTGCTTCACCCCTCCACTTT.

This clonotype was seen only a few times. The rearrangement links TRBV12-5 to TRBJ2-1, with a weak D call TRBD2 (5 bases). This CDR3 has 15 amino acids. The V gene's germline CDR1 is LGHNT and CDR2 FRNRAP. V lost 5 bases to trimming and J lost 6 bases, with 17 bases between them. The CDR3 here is CASGDDPVGSNEQFF. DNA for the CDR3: TGTGCTAGTGGTGATGATCCGGTGGGGAGCAATGAGCAGTTCTTC.

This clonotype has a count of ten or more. The CDR3 DNA follows: TGTGCCAGCAGCCCGGGGGGGTTCTCACCCCTCCACTTT. Amino acids: CASSPGGFSPLHF. The rearrangement joins TRBV27 to TRBJ1-6; possibly TRBD1 for D (5 bases). The CDR3 runs to 13 residues. Germline V gene lookup returns CDR1 MNHEY and CDR2 SMNVEV (reference sequence). V was clipped by 6 bases and J by 10 bases, with 13 bases between them.

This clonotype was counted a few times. In DNA, the CDR3 is TGTGCCAGCAGATCAGGCACCGGGGAGCTGTTTTTT. Its translation: CASRSGTGELFF. V is TRBV6-1 and J is TRBJ2-2; D is ambiguous. CDR1 and CDR2 (germline): MNHNS, SASEGT. The CDR3 runs 12 residues. V shed 6 bases and J shed 4 bases, with 6 bases lying between them.

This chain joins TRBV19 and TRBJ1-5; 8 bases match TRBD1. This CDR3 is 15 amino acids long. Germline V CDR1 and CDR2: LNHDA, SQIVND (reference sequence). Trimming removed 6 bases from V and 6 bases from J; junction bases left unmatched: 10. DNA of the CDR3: TGTGCCAGTAGGCTTTCAGGGGGCTTCGGTCAGCCCCAGCATTTT. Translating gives CASRLSGGFGQPQHF.

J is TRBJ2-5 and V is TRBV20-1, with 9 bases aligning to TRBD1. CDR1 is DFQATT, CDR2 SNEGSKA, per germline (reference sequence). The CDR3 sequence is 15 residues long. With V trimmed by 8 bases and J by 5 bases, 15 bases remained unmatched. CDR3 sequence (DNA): TGCAGTCCCCGGAGCACAGGGGGCATGAGGGAGACCCAGTACTTC. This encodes CSPRSTGGMRETQYF.

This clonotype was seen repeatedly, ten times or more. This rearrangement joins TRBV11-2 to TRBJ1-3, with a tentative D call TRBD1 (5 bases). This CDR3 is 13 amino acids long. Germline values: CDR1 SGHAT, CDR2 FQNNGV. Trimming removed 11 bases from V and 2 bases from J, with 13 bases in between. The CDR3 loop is CAASAGPGNTIYF. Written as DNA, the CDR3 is TGTGCCGCAAGTGCGGGACCTGGAAACACCATATATTTT.

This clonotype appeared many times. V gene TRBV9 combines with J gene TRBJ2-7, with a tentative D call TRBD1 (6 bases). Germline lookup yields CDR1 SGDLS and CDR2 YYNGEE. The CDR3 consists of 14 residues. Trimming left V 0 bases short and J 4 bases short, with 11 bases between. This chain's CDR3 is CASSVEDRRYEQYF. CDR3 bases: TGTGCCAGCAGCGTAGAGGACAGAAGGTACGAGCAGTACTTC.

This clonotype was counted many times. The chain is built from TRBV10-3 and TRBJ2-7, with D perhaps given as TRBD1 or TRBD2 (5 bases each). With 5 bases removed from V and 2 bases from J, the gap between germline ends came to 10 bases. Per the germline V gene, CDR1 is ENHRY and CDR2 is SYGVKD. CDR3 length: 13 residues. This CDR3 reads CAISWDRTYEQYF. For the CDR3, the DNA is TGTGCCATCAGTTGGGACCGTACCTACGAGCAGTACTTC.

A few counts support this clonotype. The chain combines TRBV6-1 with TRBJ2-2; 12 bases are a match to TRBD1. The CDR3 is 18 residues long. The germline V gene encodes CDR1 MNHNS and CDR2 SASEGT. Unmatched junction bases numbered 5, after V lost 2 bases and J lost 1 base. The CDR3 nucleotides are TGTGCCAGCAGTGAAAGGGACAGGGGGCTTAGGAACACCGGGGAGCTGTTTTTT. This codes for CASSERDRGLRNTGELFF.

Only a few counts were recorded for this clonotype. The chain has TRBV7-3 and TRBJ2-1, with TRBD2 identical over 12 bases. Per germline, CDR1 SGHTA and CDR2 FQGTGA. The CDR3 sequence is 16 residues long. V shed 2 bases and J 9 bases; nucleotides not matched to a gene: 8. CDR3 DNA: TGTGCCAGCAGCTTACAAGGTCTAGCGGGAGGGAGTGAGCAGTTCTTC. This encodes CASSLQGLAGGSEQFF.

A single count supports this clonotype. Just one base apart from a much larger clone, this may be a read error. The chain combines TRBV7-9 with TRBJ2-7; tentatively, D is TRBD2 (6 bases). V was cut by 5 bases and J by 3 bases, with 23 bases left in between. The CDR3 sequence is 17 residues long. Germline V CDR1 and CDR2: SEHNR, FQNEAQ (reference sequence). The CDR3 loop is CASSKAAGRGRNYEQYF. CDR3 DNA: TGTGCCAGCAGCAAAGCGGCCGGACGGGGGAGAAACTACGAGCAGTACTTC.

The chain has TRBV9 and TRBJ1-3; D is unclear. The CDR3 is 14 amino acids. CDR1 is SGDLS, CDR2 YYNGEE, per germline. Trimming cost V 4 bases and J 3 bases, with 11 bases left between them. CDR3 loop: CASSPGPGGNTIYF. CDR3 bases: TGTGCCAGCAGCCCCGGGCCAGGTGGAAACACCATATATTTT.

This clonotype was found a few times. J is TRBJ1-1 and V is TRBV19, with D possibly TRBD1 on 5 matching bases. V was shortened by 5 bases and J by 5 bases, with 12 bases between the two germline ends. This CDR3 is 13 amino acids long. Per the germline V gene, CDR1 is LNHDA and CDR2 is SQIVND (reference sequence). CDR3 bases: TGTGCCAGTAGTGCAGGGCGTGGGACTGAAGCTTTCTTT. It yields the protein CASSAGRGTEAFF.

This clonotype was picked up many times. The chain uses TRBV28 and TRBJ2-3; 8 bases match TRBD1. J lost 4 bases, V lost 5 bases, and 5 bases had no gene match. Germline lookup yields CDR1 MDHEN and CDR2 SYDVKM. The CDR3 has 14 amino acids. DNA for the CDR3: TGTGCCAGCAGTACCCGGACAGGGTCAGATACGCAGTATTTT. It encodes CASSTRTGSDTQYF.

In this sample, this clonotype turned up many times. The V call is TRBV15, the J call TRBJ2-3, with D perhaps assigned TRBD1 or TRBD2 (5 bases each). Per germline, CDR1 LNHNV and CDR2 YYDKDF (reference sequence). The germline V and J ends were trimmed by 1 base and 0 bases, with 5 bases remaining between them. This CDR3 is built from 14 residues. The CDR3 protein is CATSRGGSTDTQYF. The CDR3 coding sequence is TGTGCCACCAGCAGAGGGGGGAGCACAGATACGCAGTATTTT.

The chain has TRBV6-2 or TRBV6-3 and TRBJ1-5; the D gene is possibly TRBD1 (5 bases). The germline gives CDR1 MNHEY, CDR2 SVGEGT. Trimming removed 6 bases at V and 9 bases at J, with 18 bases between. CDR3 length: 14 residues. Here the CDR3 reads CASRTLGGVRPQHF. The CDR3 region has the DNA TGTGCCAGCAGAACTCTCGGGGGAGTACGGCCCCAGCATTTT.

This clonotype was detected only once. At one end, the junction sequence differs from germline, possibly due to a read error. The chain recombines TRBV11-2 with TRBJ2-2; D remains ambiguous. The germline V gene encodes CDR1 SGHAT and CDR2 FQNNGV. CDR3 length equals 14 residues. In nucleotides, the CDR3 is TGTACCAGCAGCTTAGGAGCCCACGCCGGGGAGCTGTTTTTT. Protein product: CTSSLGAHAGELFF.

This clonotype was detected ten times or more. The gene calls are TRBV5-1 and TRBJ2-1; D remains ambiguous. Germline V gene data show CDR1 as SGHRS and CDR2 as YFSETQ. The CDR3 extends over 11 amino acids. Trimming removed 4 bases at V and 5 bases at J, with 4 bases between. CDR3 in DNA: TGCGCCAGCAGCGTTGACAATGAGCAGTTCTTC. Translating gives CASSVDNEQFF.

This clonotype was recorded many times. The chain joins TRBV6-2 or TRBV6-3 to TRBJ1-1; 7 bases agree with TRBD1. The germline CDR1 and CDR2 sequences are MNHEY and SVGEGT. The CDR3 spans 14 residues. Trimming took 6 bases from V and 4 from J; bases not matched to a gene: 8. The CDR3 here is CASRPGGQLTEAFF. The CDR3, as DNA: TGTGCCAGCAGACCCGGGGGACAGCTCACTGAAGCTTTCTTT.

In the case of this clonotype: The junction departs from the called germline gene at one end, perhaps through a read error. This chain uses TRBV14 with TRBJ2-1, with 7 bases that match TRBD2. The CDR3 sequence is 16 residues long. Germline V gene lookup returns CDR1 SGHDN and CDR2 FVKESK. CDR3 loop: CASSHLGGSSYDEQFF. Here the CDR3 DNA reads TGTGCCAGCAGCCACCTCGGCGGGAGCTCCTACGATGAGCAGTTCTTC.

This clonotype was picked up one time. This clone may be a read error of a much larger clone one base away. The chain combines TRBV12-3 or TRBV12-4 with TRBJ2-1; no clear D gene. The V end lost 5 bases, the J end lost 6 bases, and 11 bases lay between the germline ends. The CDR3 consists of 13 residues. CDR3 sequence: CASSLEASNEQFF. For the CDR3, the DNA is TGTGCCAGCAGTCTCGAGGCTAGCAATGAGCAGTTCTTC.

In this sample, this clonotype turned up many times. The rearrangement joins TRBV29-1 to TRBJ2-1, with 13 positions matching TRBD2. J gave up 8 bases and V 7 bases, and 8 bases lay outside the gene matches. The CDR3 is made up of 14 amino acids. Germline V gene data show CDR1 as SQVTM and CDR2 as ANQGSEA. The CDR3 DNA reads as TGCAGCGCCCTCGGACTAGCGGGAGTCCATGAGCAGTTCTTC. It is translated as CSALGLAGVHEQFF.

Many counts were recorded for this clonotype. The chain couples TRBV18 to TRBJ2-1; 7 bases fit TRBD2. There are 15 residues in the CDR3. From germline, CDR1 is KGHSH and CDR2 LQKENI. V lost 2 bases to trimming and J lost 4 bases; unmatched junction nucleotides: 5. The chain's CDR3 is CASSPMRGSYNEQFF. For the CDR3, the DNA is TGTGCCAGCTCACCAATGCGCGGGAGTTACAATGAGCAGTTCTTC.